The sample holds one count of the clone carrying this T cell receptor beta chain. These data belong to a study of blood T cell repertoires in COVID-19. Across the study: Acute and convalescent COVID-19 samples came from the United States, Italy and Spain. Sources were T cells, B-cell-depleted T cells, or PBMCs; the material itself was cDNA or gDNA.

The trim removed 0 bases at V and 15 bases at J, leaving 6 bases unmatched. The CDR3 is 13 amino acids. Germline-derived CDR1 and CDR2 are MNHEY and SVGAGI. The repertoire was sequenced with immunoSEQ multiplex PCR; TCRdb's copy has only in-frame clones and lacks some. The sample has 180,000 or so clones; approximately 83% are singletons. The sequenced sample consisted of peripheral blood. This TCR came from a man in his 60s with acute or convalescent COVID-19. The chain carries TRBV6-5 and TRBJ2-1; the match to TRBD2 covers 9 bases. The CDR3 loop reads CASSYSSSGSRFF. CDR3 bases: TGTGCCAGCAGTTACTCGAGTAGCGGGAGTCGGTTCTTC.